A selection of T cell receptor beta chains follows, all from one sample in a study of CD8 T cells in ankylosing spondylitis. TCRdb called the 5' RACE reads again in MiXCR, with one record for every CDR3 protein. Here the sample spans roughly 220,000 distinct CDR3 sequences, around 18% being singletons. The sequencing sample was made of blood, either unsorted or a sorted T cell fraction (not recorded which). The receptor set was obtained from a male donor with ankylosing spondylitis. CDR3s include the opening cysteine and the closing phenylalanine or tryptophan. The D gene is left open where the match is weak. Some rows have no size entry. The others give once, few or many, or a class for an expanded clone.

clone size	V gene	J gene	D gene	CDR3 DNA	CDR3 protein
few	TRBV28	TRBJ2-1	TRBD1	TGTGCCAGCAGCCCCCTTCAGGGGGATGAGCAGTTCTTC	CASSPLQGDEQFF
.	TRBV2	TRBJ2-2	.	TGTGCCAGCAGTGATCGGGACAACCCATCCGGGACCGGGGAGCTGTTTTTT	CASSDRDNPSGTGELFF
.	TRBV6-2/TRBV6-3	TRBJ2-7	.	TGTGCCAGCAGCTTGGGTGGAGGGCTGGCCGAGCAGTACTTC	CASSLGGGLAEQYF
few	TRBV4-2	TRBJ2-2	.	TGTGCCAGCAGCCAAGAAGGAGGGGGCAGCTGGACCGGGGAGCTGTTTTTT	CASSQEGGGSWTGELFF
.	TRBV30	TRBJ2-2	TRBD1	TGTGCCTGGAGTGATACAGGGGGGCCCACCGGGGAGCTGTTTTTT	CAWSDTGGPTGELFF
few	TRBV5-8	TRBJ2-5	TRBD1	TGTGCCAGCAGCTTGGTAACAGGGGAAGAGACCCAGTACTTC	CASSLVTGEETQYF
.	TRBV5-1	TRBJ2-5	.	TGCGCCACCTCCCGGAGACAGTTCCAAGAGACCCAGTACTTC	CATSRRQFQETQYF
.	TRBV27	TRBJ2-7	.	TGTGCCAGCAGTTTTGCGATCTCCCTAGGGGAGCAGTACTTC	CASSFAISLGEQYF
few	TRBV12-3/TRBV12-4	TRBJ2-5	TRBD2	TGTGCCAGCAGTTTTGGGCTAGCGGGGGATGTACGAGAGACCCAGTACTTC	CASSFGLAGDVRETQYF
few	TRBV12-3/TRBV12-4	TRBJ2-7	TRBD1	TGTGCCAGCAGTCGCCCCGGGACAGGATCCTACGAGCAGTACTTC	CASSRPGTGSYEQYF
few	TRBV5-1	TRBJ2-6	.	TGCGCCAGCAGCCTATCAACCGGGACCCTCTCTGGGGCCAACGTCCTGACTTTC	CASSLSTGTLSGANVLTF
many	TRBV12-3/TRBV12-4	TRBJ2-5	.	TGTGCCAGCAGTTCCCCAGGGGAGACCCAGTACTTC	CASSSPGETQYF
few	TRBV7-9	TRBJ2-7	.	TGTGCCAGCAGCTCGCCTGGGGGAATAGAGCAGTACTTC	CASSSPGGIEQYF
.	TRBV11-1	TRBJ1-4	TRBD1	TGTGCCAGCAGCTTTTCGGGACAGCCGGAGTCGGCAACTAATGAAAAACTGTTTTTT	CASSFSGQPESATNEKLFF
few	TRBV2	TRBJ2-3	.	TGTGCCAGCACTGGGAGCACAGATATGCAGTATTTT	CASTGSTDMQYF
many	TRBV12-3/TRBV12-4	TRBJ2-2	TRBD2	TGTGCCAGCAGTTTCTTAGCGGGGGTCGGAGGCACCGGGGAGCTGTTTTTT	CASSFLAGVGGTGELFF
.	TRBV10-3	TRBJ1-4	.	TGTGCCATCAGCAACGACGGACCGGGTAATGAAAAACTGTTTTTT	CAISNDGPGNEKLFF
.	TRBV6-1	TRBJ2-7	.	TGTGCCAGCAGTGAAGCGAGGACGGTCCCCTACGAGCAGTACTTC	CASSEARTVPYEQYF
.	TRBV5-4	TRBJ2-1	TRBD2	TGTGCCAGCAGCTCCGAAGCCGGGACTAGCTACAATGAGCAGTTCTTC	CASSSEAGTSYNEQFF
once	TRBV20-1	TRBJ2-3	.	TGCAGTGCTAGAGGCGAACTGACAGACCGCACAGATACGCAGTATTTT	CSARGELTDRTDTQYF
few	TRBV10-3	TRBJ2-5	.	TGTGCCATCAGTGATTGGACTCTCCAAGAGACCCAGTACTTC	CAISDWTLQETQYF
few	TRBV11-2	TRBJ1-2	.	TGTGCCAGCAACTCGGGACTCTTGGGAGGCTACACCTTC	CASNSGLLGGYTF
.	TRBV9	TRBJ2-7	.	TGTGCCAGCAGTGGGGTGAGCTCCTACGAGCAGTACTTC	CASSGVSSYEQYF
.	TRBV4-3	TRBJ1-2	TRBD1	TGCGCCAGCAGCCAAGATCCCCAGGGGGGGACCTATGGCTACACCTTC	CASSQDPQGGTYGYTF
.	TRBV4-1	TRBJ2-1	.	TGCGCCAGCAGCCAAGAAACAGGTTACAATGAGCAGTTCTTC	CASSQETGYNEQFF
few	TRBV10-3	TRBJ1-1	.	TGTGCCATCAGTGAGATAGCCTCAAACACTGAAGCTTTCTTT	CAISEIASNTEAFF
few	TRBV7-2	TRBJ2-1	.	TGTGCCAGCACCTCGTCCCAGGGGCGAGACAATGAGCAGTTCTTC	CASTSSQGRDNEQFF
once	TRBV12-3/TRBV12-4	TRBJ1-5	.	TGTGCCAGCAGCCCCCGGACACCTAACAATCAGCCCCAGCATTTT	CASSPRTPNNQPQHF
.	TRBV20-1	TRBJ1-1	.	TGCAGTGCTAGAGAAGGGATGAACACTGAAGCTTTCTTT	CSAREGMNTEAFF
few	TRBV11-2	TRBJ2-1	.	TGTGCCAGCAGCTTAGGTTTAGTGGGGGGGCGGGGTGAGCAGTTCTTC	CASSLGLVGGRGEQFF
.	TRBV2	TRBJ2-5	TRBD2	TGTGCCAGCCTACTAGCGCGGTTAAACCAAGAGACCCAGTACTTC	CASLLARLNQETQYF
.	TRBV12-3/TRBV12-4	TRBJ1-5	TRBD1	TGTGCCAGCAGTGGGACAGGGAGGAGTCAGCCCCAGCATTTT	CASSGTGRSQPQHF
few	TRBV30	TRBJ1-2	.	TGTGCCTGGAGTGTAGGGGATGGCTACACCTTC	CAWSVGDGYTF
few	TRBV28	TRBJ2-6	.	TGTGCCAGCAGTTTAGATACAGGGACGGGGGCCAACGTCCTGACTTTC	CASSLDTGTGANVLTF
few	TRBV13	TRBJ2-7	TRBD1	TGTGCCAGCAGCCCCTCCGGGACAGGGGGTAAAGAGCAGTACTTC	CASSPSGTGGKEQYF
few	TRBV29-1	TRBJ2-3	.	TGCAGCGTTGAGGGGACGGGCTGGGAGGTAGATACGCAGTATTTT	CSVEGTGWEVDTQYF
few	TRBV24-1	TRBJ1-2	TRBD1	TGTGCCACCAGTGATTCGGACAGGGTCTATGGCTACACCTTC	CATSDSDRVYGYTF
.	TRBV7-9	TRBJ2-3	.	TGTGCCAGCAGCTTAGGGCAGCCCCGCACAGATACGCAGTATTTT	CASSLGQPRTDTQYF
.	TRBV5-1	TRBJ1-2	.	TGCGCCAGCAGCTTGGGGGTCGAGGGCTACACCTTC	CASSLGVEGYTF
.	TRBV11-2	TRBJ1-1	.	TGTGCCAGCAGCTTAGCCCCAGTGGGGACTGAAGCTTTCTTT	CASSLAPVGTEAFF
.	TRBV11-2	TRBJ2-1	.	TGTGCCAGCAGCTTAGGGCAGGGTGGCAAGAATGAGCAGTTCTTC	CASSLGQGGKNEQFF
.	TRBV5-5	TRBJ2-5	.	TGTGCCAGCAGCTTGGTTCGGGACCATATGGACCAGTACTTC	CASSLVRDHMDQYF